Listed below are T cell receptor beta chains from one sample, sequenced in a study of T cells after yellow fever vaccination. Each CDR3 protein gets one entry after TCRdb re-called the 5' RACE reads with MiXCR. This repertoire shows around 350,000 distinct CDR3 sequences, 6.2% found once; its top ten account for approximately 15%. This specimen was PBMCs, taken 5 days after the yellow fever booster vaccination. The receptors here all came from a man aged 25-45 years who received the YFV17D yellow fever vaccine. CDR3s include the opening cysteine and the closing phenylalanine or tryptophan. A D gene is named only where the DNA matches it firmly. Some rows have no size entry. The others give once, few or many, or a class for an expanded clone.

D gene,clone size,V gene,J gene,CDR3 protein,CDR3 DNA
TRBD1,few,TRBV20-1,TRBJ1-1,CSARTDYRGTNTEAFF,TGCAGTGCTAGGACCGATTACAGGGGGACGAACACTGAAGCTTTCTTT
.,many,TRBV5-6,TRBJ2-3,CASSLLETDTQYF,TGTGCCAGCAGCTTGTTGGAGACAGATACGCAGTATTTT
.,many,TRBV29-1,TRBJ2-1,CSVGWEFYNEQFF,TGCAGCGTTGGTTGGGAGTTCTACAATGAGCAGTTCTTC
.,.,TRBV6-2/TRBV6-3,TRBJ2-7,CASSRTGPEQYF,TGTGCCAGCAGTCGAACAGGGCCCGAGCAGTACTTC
.,few,TRBV20-1,TRBJ2-5,CSAGRDSQETQYF,TGCAGTGCTGGAAGGGACTCCCAAGAGACCCAGTACTTC
TRBD2,.,TRBV7-2,TRBJ2-7,CASSLSSGGVYEQYF,TGTGCCAGCAGCCTAAGTTCGGGGGGGGTATACGAGCAGTACTTC
.,.,TRBV7-2,TRBJ1-5,CASSFSGGVNQPQHF,TGTGCCAGCAGCTTTAGTGGGGGCGTCAATCAGCCCCAGCATTTT
.,many,TRBV7-2,TRBJ1-1,CASSLFREGAFF,TGTGCCAGCAGCTTATTCAGGGAGGGAGCTTTCTTT
.,.,TRBV12-3/TRBV12-4,TRBJ1-2,CASSPSGRGYTF,TGTGCCAGCAGTCCCTCCGGGCGTGGCTACACCTTC
.,.,TRBV7-2,TRBJ1-2,CASSSRGRIYGYTF,TGTGCCAGCAGCTCTAGAGGGCGCATCTATGGCTACACCTTC
.,.,TRBV19,TRBJ1-1,CASGTQQGRSFF,TGTGCCAGTGGGACCCAACAGGGAAGGTCTTTCTTT
.,few,TRBV20-1,TRBJ2-1,CSARLGSKYNEQFF,TGCAGTGCTAGACTCGGCTCCAAATACAATGAGCAGTTCTTC
.,few,TRBV21-1,TRBJ2-3,CASSELTSAGVDTQYF,TGTGCCAGCAGCGAACTCACTAGCGCTGGGGTTGATACGCAGTATTTT
.,many,TRBV30,TRBJ2-2,CAWSVQGTGELFF,TGTGCCTGGAGTGTACAAGGGACCGGGGAGCTGTTTTTT
.,.,TRBV7-2,TRBJ2-7,CASSFVAGASYEQYF,TGTGCCAGCAGCTTTGTCGCGGGTGCTTCCTACGAGCAGTACTTC
.,many,TRBV27,TRBJ2-1,CASSLSSVTPRNNEQFF,TGTGCCAGCAGTTTATCGAGTGTGACTCCTAGGAACAATGAGCAGTTCTTC
.,many,TRBV12-3/TRBV12-4,TRBJ1-3,CASRLSSGNTIYF,TGTGCCAGCAGACTGTCCTCTGGAAACACCATATATTTT
.,few,TRBV5-1,TRBJ1-3,CASSITSGNTIYF,TGCGCCAGCAGCATCACGTCGGGAAACACCATATATTTT
.,once,TRBV12-3/TRBV12-4,TRBJ1-5,CASSLGINQPQNF,TGTGCCAGCAGCCTCGGGATCAATCAGCCCCAGAATTTT
TRBD2,few,TRBV12-3/TRBV12-4,TRBJ2-1,CASSPRTSGRVGQFF,TGTGCCAGCAGTCCACGGACTAGCGGGAGGGTTGGGCAGTTCTTC
.,.,TRBV7-8,TRBJ2-5,CASSTREWETQYF,TGTGCCAGCAGCACACGGGAATGGGAGACCCAGTACTTC
TRBD1,few,TRBV7-9,TRBJ2-5,CASSPGTGIGETQYF,TGTGCCAGCAGCCCCGGGACAGGGATCGGAGAGACCCAGTACTTC
TRBD1,.,TRBV5-1,TRBJ1-6,CASSVGQGNSPLHF,TGCGCCAGCAGCGTCGGACAGGGCAATTCACCCCTCCACTTT
TRBD2,few,TRBV7-3,TRBJ2-1,CASSRTSGKSSYNEQFF,TGTGCCAGCAGCCGAACTAGCGGGAAAAGCTCCTACAATGAGCAGTTCTTC
.,few,TRBV5-4,TRBJ2-2,CASSRSWGGTGELFF,TGTGCCAGCAGCCGGAGCTGGGGCGGGACCGGGGAGCTGTTTTTT
.,.,TRBV20-1,TRBJ2-7,CSARPRSYEQYF,TGCAGTGCTAGGCCTCGCTCCTACGAGCAGTACTTC
TRBD1,few,TRBV11-2,TRBJ2-5,CASRRQGDETQYF,TGTGCCAGCAGACGACAGGGTGACGAGACCCAGTACTTC
.,few,TRBV5-4,TRBJ2-1,CASSSDPSYNEQFF,TGTGCCAGCAGCTCCGACCCCTCCTACAATGAGCAGTTCTTC
.,.,TRBV7-2,TRBJ1-6,CASSLVSGGQGNSPLHF,TGTGCCAGCAGCTTAGTATCGGGGGGGCAGGGGAATTCACCCCTCCACTTT
TRBD1,few,TRBV9,TRBJ1-2,CASSVQGDNGYTF,TGTGCCAGCAGCGTACAGGGGGACAATGGCTACACCTTC
.,few,TRBV5-1,TRBJ2-6,CASSLASSGVGANVLTF,TGCGCCAGCAGCTTGGCCTCGTCGGGGGTTGGGGCCAACGTCCTGACTTTC
.,few,TRBV4-3,TRBJ2-2,CASSQLSRRGGELFF,TGCGCCAGCAGCCAGCTGAGTAGGAGAGGCGGGGAGCTGTTTTTT
.,.,TRBV3-1,TRBJ1-2,CASSHRVNYGYTF,TGTGCCAGCAGCCACAGGGTTAACTATGGCTACACCTTC
TRBD2,few,TRBV7-2,TRBJ2-2,CASSSGPSGSYFGELFF,TGTGCCAGCAGCTCGGGGCCTAGCGGGAGTTATTTCGGGGAGCTGTTTTTT
.,few,TRBV18,TRBJ2-2,CASSPRIYLNTGELFF,TGTGCCAGCTCACCACGTATCTACCTGAACACCGGGGAGCTGTTTTTT
.,few,TRBV12-3/TRBV12-4,TRBJ2-1,CASSFNPSDAKTLSSYNEQFF,TGTGCCAGCAGTTTTAACCCTAGCGACGCGAAAACGTTGAGCTCCTACAATGAGCAGTTCTTC
.,.,TRBV7-2,TRBJ2-3,CASAAGLRFTDTQYF,TGTGCCAGCGCCGCGGGACTCCGATTCACAGATACGCAGTATTTT
TRBD1,.,TRBV5-1,TRBJ2-5,CASSASGGAETQYF,TGCGCCAGCAGCGCCTCAGGGGGTGCGGAGACCCAGTACTTC
.,many,TRBV20-1,TRBJ2-5,CSAPGQTETQYF,TGCAGTGCCCCCGGACAGACAGAGACCCAGTACTTC
TRBD2,.,TRBV5-4,TRBJ2-1,CASSLVRGGELF,TGTGCCAGCAGCTTGGTTCGGGGGGGCGAGCTCTTC
TRBD2,many,TRBV20-1,TRBJ2-3,CSAPRGGSTDTQYF,TGCAGTGCCCCCCGGGGGGGTAGCACAGATACGCAGTATTTT
TRBD2,few,TRBV9,TRBJ2-1,CASSAGTIVYNEQFF,TGTGCCAGCAGCGCTGGGACTATCGTTTACAATGAGCAGTTCTTC
TRBD2,few,TRBV6-1,TRBJ2-7,CASSTTSGIYEQYF,TGTGCCAGCAGTACGACTAGCGGGATTTACGAGCAGTACTTC
.,.,TRBV6-2/TRBV6-3,TRBJ2-1,CASLRGLNEQFF,TGTGCCAGCTTACGGGGGCTCAATGAGCAGTTCTTC
TRBD2,many,TRBV7-6,TRBJ2-1,CASSGGLAGFYNEQFF,TGTGCCAGCAGCGGGGGGCTAGCGGGGTTCTACAATGAGCAGTTCTTC
TRBD2,.,TRBV5-1,TRBJ2-3,CASSSLAGEGDTQYF,TGCGCCAGCAGCTCCCTAGCGGGAGAAGGAGATACGCAGTATTTT
.,many,TRBV14,TRBJ2-7,CASSQIGYEQYF,TGTGCCAGCAGCCAGATAGGCTACGAGCAGTACTTC
TRBD2,few,TRBV20-1,TRBJ2-7,CSARDMRGRANEQYF,TGCAGTGCTAGAGATATGCGCGGGAGGGCTAACGAGCAGTACTTC
TRBD2,few,TRBV5-1,TRBJ2-1,CASSLLAGGVGSNEQFF,TGCGCCAGCAGCTTACTAGCGGGAGGAGTTGGGAGCAATGAGCAGTTCTTC
TRBD2,few,TRBV4-1,TRBJ2-7,CASSQELAGYEQYF,TGCGCCAGCAGCCAAGAACTAGCGGGCTACGAGCAGTACTTC
.,.,TRBV12-3/TRBV12-4,TRBJ2-6,CATVRGSGANVLTF,TGTGCCACCGTGAGGGGCTCTGGGGCCAACGTCCTGACTTTC
.,few,TRBV7-9,TRBJ2-6,CASSLVIGGANVLTF,TGTGCCAGCAGCTTAGTAATTGGTGGGGCCAACGTCCTGACTTTC